The rows below give T cell receptor beta chains drawn from one sample of a study of blood T cell repertoires in COVID-19. Sequenced by immunoSEQ multiplex PCR; TCRdb stores in-frame clones only, minus some. The data contain hundreds of thousands of clones, about 90% of them singletons. The sequencing input was PBMCs or T cells enriched from blood (not recorded which). The receptor source for this set is a woman younger than 35 with acute COVID-19. The conserved cysteine and the conserved F or W are not part of the CDR3 here. The order of the fields is CDR3 protein, V gene, J gene.

CDR3: ASSLAGTSYSEAF
V: TRBV7-2
J: TRBJ1-1

CDR3: ASSPGQLFSNQPQH
V: TRBV18
J: TRBJ1-5

CDR3: ASSMWGTEGNEQF
V: TRBV19
J: TRBJ2-1

CDR3: ASSVDRGAT
V: TRBV2
J: TRBJ1-2

CDR3: ASSLMDRTGDIYGYT
V: TRBV7-9
J: TRBJ1-2

CDR3: ASINGLAYVNEQY
V: TRBV2
J: TRBJ2-7

CDR3: ASSIHLEYNTGELF
V: TRBV19
J: TRBJ2-2

CDR3: ASSHLGAYTEAF
V: TRBV14
J: TRBJ1-1

CDR3: ASSIQRRATGELF
V: TRBV28
J: TRBJ2-2

CDR3: ASSLDQETQY
V: TRBV5-1
J: TRBJ2-5

CDR3: ASSATVNYGYT
V: TRBV27
J: TRBJ1-2

CDR3: ASSYGRAWGPQH
V: TRBV6-5
J: TRBJ1-5

CDR3: SVLRQGGYT
V: TRBV29-1
J: TRBJ1-2

CDR3: ASSQSGTNTEAF
V: TRBV18
J: TRBJ1-1

CDR3: ASSPEIRDRGHGSYEQY
V: TRBV7-6
J: TRBJ2-7

CDR3: AWRLAAKDEQF
V: TRBV30
J: TRBJ2-1

CDR3: ASSVGTGRGNEQF
V: TRBV9
J: TRBJ2-1

CDR3: ASSIFGGGGNQPQH
V: TRBV19
J: TRBJ1-5

CDR3: ASSGGINYGYT
V: TRBV5-6
J: TRBJ1-2

CDR3: ASSPAGGANVLT
V: TRBV7-9
J: TRBJ2-6

CDR3: ASFAPPGEQY
V: TRBV5-8
J: TRBJ2-7

CDR3: SVEVIKPGTGEDYGYT
V: TRBV29-1
J: TRBJ1-2

CDR3: ATILSSGRVTDTQY
V: TRBV24-1
J: TRBJ2-3

CDR3: ASSAGTGGTEAF
V: TRBV7-6
J: TRBJ1-1

CDR3: ASSSRTGGPR
V: TRBV13
J: TRBJ1-1

CDR3: ASSFGVMNTEAF
V: TRBV7-9
J: TRBJ1-1